The source of this TCR beta chain is a study of blood T cells in healthy people across ages. This clonotype has a handful of counts. A second about 7 to 12 cycle PCR used barcoded and J-beta primers. TCRdb re-analysed the 5' RACE reads in MiXCR, keeping a single row per CDR3 protein. The data show around 1,000,000 distinct CDR3 sequences, 30% to 40% seen once. The source of this sequence is a young man in good health. Sequencing was carried out using blood.

The CDR3 reads CSARRQGGNPNTEAFF. CDR3 in DNA: TGCAGTGCTAGAAGGCAGGGGGGAAACCCGAACACTGAAGCTTTCTTT. V and J are TRBV20-1 and TRBJ1-1; 7 bases match TRBD1. Per the germline V gene, CDR1 is DFQATT and CDR2 is SNEGSKA (reference sequence). This CDR3 is built from 16 residues. The junction had 10 bases not matched to a gene; V was cut back by 2 bases and J by 1 base.